These 10 T cell receptor beta chains were sequenced from one sample in a study of T-cell reconstitution after alpha-beta-depleted transplantation in children. This sample's TCRbeta library carried unique molecular identifier barcodes. A single record per CDR3 protein comes from TCRdb applying MiXCR to the PCR reads. The sample has about 830,000 distinct CDR3 sequences; under 20% are singletons. The specimen comprised PBMCs, mostly from graft donor cells, sampled 360 days after TCRalphabeta/CD19-depleted stem cell transplant. The receptors here all came from a male patient between 10 and 17 years old who had a stem cell transplant for acute lymphoblastic leukemia, so the T cells may come from the graft donor.

This clonotype was detected only a few times. The V call is TRBV5-1, the J call TRBJ2-5; perhaps TRBD1 as D (6 bases). The CDR3 loop spans 15 amino acids. V was pared by 4 bases and J by 2 bases, with 15 bases between. The germline CDR1 and CDR2 sequences are SGHRS and YFSETQ. Here the CDR3 reads CASSKSGQAQETQYF. CDR3 DNA: TGCGCCAGCAGCAAATCGGGACAAGCACAAGAGACCCAGTACTTC.

The table lists this clonotype with many counts. This rearrangement joins TRBV12-3 or TRBV12-4 to TRBJ2-7, with D possibly matching TRBD1 (5 bases). The CDR3 is made up of 13 amino acids. V was trimmed by 7 bases and J by 2 bases, leaving 12 bases between them. As DNA, the CDR3 is TGTGCCAGCACCTTGGGGCCTACCTACGAGCAGTACTTC. Translation gives CASTLGPTYEQYF.

This clonotype occurred a few times. This chain uses TRBV11-1 with TRBJ1-5; 10 bases are shared with TRBD1. J gave up 1 base and V 5 bases, and 11 bases lay outside the gene matches. Germline CDR1 and CDR2: SGHAT and FQDESV (reference sequence). The CDR3 runs to 18 residues. The CDR3 DNA follows: TGTGCCAGCAGCGGCCGGGACAGGGGAATTGGGAGCAATCAGCCCCAGCATTTT. The encoded protein is CASSGRDRGIGSNQPQHF.

Ten or more counts support this clonotype. This rearrangement joins TRBV13 to TRBJ2-3; no firm D call. The CDR3 has 12 residues. The ends were cut back, 8 bases at V and 3 bases at J, with 9 bases in the middle. CDR1 PRHDT and CDR2 FYEKMQ come from the germline V gene (reference sequence). CDR3 residues: CASDPGTDTQYF. CDR3 nucleotide sequence: TGTGCCAGCGACCCGGGTACAGATACGCAGTATTTT.

The chain carries TRBV15 and TRBJ1-5; D is undetermined. Trimming removed 5 bases from V and 5 bases from J, with 13 bases in between. Germline-derived CDR1 and CDR2 are LNHNV and YYDKDF (reference sequence). This CDR3 is 14 amino acids long. The CDR3 is CATSGSDGYQPQHF. CDR3 DNA sequence: TGTGCCACCAGCGGGTCGGACGGATATCAGCCCCAGCATTTT. The full variable domain, rest sourced from reference TRBV15 and TRBJ1-5, is DAMVIQNPRYQVTQFGKPVTLSCSQTLNHNVMYWYQQKSSQAPKLLFHYYDKDFNNEADTPDNFQSRRPNTSFCFLDIRSPGLGDTAMYLCATSGSDGYQPQHFGDGTRLSIL.

This clonotype was counted only a few times. The chain is built from TRBV5-1 and TRBJ1-2; 7 bases agree with TRBD1. Germline lookup yields CDR1 SGHRS and CDR2 YFSETQ. CDR3 length: 15 residues. V shed 0 bases and J 6 bases; nucleotides not matched to a gene: 8. In nucleotides, the CDR3 is TGCGCCAGCAGCTTGGAACCGGGACAGAGGAATGGCTACACCTTC. This encodes CASSLEPGQRNGYTF.

In this sample, this clonotype turned up a few times. The rearrangement joins TRBV28 to TRBJ1-2; perhaps TRBD1 as D (6 bases). V lost 5 bases and J lost 5, with 15 bases in between. Germline V gene data show CDR1 as MDHEN and CDR2 as SYDVKM. The CDR3 length is 14 residues. The CDR3 region is CASSPHGQQYGYTF. CDR3 sequence (DNA): TGTGCCAGCAGTCCACACGGACAGCAGTATGGCTACACCTTC.

This clonotype has a count of ten or more. The chain uses TRBV2 and TRBJ2-1; TRBD2 matches at 10 bases. CDR3 length equals 17 residues. Germline V CDR1 and CDR2: SNHLY, FYNNEI. Trimming took 0 bases from V and 9 from J; bases not matched to a gene: 11. CDR3 region: CASSEAGTSASLGEQFF. The CDR3 DNA is TGTGCCAGCAGTGAAGCGGGGACTAGCGCTTCACTAGGTGAGCAGTTCTTC.

This chain links TRBV19 with TRBJ2-7; 10 nucleotides agree with TRBD1. The CDR3 consists of 18 residues. Losses at the gene ends were 0 bases for V and 0 bases for J; bases not matched to a gene: 8. In germline, CDR1 is LNHDA, CDR2 SQIVND (reference sequence). The CDR3 nucleotides are TGTGCCAGTAGTATAGAGGGCCCGGGACAGGGGTACTCCTACGAGCAGTACTTC. This sequence encodes CASSIEGPGQGYSYEQYF.

This clonotype showed up just a few times. This chain links TRBV5-1 with TRBJ2-3; the D is unclear. CDR3 length: 14 amino acids. The V gene's germline CDR1 is SGHRS and CDR2 YFSETQ. Trimming stripped 4 bases from V and 1 base from J, with 10 bases between. The CDR3 sequence is CASSPGFGTDTQYF. CDR3 bases: TGCGCCAGCAGCCCCGGGTTTGGCACAGATACGCAGTATTTT.